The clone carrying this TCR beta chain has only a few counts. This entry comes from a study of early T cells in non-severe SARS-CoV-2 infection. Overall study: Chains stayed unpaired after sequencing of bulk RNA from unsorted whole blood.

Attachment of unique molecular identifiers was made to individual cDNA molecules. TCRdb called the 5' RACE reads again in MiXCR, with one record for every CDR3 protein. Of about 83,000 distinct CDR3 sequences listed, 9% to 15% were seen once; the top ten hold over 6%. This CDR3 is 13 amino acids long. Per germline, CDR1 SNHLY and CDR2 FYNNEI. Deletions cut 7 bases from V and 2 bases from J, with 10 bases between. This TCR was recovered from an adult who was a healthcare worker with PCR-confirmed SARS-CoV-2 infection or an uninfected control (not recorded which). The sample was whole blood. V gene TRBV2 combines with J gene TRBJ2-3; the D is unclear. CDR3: CASKQKHTDTQYF. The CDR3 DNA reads TGTGCCAGCAAGCAGAAACACACAGATACGCAGTATTTT.